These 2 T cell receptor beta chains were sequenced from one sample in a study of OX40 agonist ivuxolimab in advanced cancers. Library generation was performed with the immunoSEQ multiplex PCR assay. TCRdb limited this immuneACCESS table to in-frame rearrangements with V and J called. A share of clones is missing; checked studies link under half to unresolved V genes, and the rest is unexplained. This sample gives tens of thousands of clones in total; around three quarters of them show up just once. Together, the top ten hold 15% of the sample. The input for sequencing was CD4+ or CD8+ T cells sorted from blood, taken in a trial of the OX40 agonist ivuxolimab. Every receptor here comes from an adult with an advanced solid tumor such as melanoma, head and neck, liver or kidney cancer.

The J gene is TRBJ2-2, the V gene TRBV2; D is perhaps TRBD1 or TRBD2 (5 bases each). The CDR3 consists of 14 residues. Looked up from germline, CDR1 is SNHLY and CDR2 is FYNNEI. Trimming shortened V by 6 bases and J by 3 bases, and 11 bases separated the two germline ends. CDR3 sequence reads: CASSGTDHTGELFF. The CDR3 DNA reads TGTGCCAGCAGCGGGACGGACCACACCGGGGAGCTGTTTTTT.

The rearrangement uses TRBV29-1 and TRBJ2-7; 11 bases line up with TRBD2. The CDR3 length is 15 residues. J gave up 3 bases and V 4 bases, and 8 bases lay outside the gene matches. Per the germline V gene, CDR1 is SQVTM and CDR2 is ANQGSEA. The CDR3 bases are TGCAGCGTTGCCAAACTAGCGGGGGCCTTCTACGAGCAGTACTTC. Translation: CSVAKLAGAFYEQYF.